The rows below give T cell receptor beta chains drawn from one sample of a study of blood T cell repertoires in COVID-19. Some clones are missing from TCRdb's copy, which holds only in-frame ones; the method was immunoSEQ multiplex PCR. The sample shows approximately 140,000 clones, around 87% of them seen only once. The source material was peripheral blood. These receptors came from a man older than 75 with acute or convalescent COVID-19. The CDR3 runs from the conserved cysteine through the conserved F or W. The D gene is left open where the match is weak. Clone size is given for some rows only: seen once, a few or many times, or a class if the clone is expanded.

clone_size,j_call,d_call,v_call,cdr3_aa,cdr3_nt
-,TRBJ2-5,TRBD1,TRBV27,CASRTTVLGTGSDETQYF,TGTGCCAGCAGAACCACCGTCCTGGGGACAGGGTCCGACGAGACCCAGTACTTC
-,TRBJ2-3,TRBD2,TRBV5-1,CASSLAGGRADTQYF,TGCGCCAGCTCACTAGCGGGGGGGCGGGCAGATACGCAGTATTTT
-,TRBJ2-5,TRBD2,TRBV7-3,CASSLIAGGGETQYF,TGTGCCAGCAGCTTGATAGCGGGAGGCGGAGAGACCCAGTACTTC
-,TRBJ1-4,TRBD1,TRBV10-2,CASRDGQGTTNEKLFF,TGCGCCAGCAGGGATGGACAGGGAACAACTAATGAAAAACTGTTTTTT
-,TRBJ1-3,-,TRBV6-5,CASSYGQSSGNTIYF,TGTGCCAGCAGTTACGGACAGAGCTCTGGAAACACCATATATTTT
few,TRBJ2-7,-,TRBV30,CAWSVRTRDAREQYF,TGTGCCTGGAGTGTACGTACTAGGGATGCTCGGGAGCAGTACTTC
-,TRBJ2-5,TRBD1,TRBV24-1,CATSDISGTGKETQYF,TGTGCCACCAGTGATATCTCCGGGACAGGTAAAGAGACCCAGTACTTC
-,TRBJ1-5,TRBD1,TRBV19,CASSIVGTGAHQPQHF,TGTGCCAGTAGTATAGTAGGGACAGGGGCGCATCAGCCCCAGCATTTT
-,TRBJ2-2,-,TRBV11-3,CASSLGPGMGTGELFF,TGTGCCAGCAGCTTAGGTCCCGGGATGGGCACCGGGGAGCTGTTTTTT
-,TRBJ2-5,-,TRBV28,CASSFSSPETQYF,TGTGCCAGCAGTTTTAGTTCTCCAGAGACCCAGTACTTC
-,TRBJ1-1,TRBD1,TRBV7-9,CASSPVTGRLNEEAFF,TGTGCCAGCAGCCCGGTGACAGGGCGCCTAAATGAGGAAGCTTTCTTT
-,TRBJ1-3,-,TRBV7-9,CASSFETGRTGNTIYF,TGTGCCAGCAGCTTCGAGACAGGCAGAACTGGAAACACCATATATTTT
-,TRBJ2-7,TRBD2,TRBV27,CASSFARPSGVSYEQYF,TGTGCCAGCAGTTTTGCCCGGCCTAGCGGGGTGTCCTACGAGCAGTACTTC
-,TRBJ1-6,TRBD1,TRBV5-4,CASSWRQGGGSPLHF,TGTGCCAGCAGCTGGAGACAGGGCGGTGGTTCACCCCTCCACTTT
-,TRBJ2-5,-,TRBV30,CAWSVRKGQETQYF,TGTGCCTGGAGTGTAAGGAAGGGGCAAGAGACCCAGTACTTC
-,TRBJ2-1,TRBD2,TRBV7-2,CASSFPGGVNEQFF,TGTGCCAGCAGCTTCCCGGGGGGTGTGAATGAGCAGTTCTTC
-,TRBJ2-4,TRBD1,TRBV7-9,CASSSRTGGSNIQYF,TGTGCCAGCAGCTCACGGACAGGGGGTTCAAACATTCAGTACTTC
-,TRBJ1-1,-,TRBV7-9,CASSSGRRGGTEAFF,TGTGCCAGCAGCTCTGGACGCCGGGGAGGCACTGAAGCTTTCTTT
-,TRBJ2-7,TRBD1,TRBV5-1,CASSFRQGALVDEQYF,TGCGCCAGCAGCTTCCGACAGGGGGCTCTAGTCGACGAGCAGTACTTC
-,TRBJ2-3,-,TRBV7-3,CASSLISGVSTDTQYF,TGTGCCAGCAGCTTAATTAGCGGAGTTAGCACAGATACGCAGTATTTT
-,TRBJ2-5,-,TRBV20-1,CSAITSETQYF,TGCAGTGCTATTACTAGCGAGACCCAGTACTTC
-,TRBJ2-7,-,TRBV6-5,CASSRPGKVKQYF,TGTGCCAGCAGTCGGCCGGGTAAAGTCAAGCAGTACTTC
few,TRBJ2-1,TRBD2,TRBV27,CASRPLLAGGNEQFF,TGTGCCAGCAGGCCCCTATTGGCGGGGGGTAATGAGCAGTTCTTC
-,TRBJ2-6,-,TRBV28,CASSPEALSGANVLTF,TGTGCCAGCAGTCCCGAGGCCCTCTCTGGGGCCAACGTCCTGACTTTC
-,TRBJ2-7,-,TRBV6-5,CASTRDNSYEQYF,TGTGCCAGCACCCGGGACAACTCCTACGAGCAGTACTTC
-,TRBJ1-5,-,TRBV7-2,CASSPHGNQPQHF,TGTGCCAGCAGCCCACATGGCAATCAGCCCCAGCATTTT
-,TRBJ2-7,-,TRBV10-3,CATHKTAISYEQYF,TGTGCCACACACAAGACTGCCATCTCCTACGAGCAGTACTTC
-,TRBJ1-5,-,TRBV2,CASSERGYSNQPQHF,TGTGCCAGCAGTGAAAGGGGGTATAGCAATCAGCCCCAGCATTTT
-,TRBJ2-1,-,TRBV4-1,CASSQGWGEVYNEQFF,TGCGCCAGCAGCCAAGGTTGGGGGGAGGTCTACAATGAGCAGTTCTTC
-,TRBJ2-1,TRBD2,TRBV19,CASKGLGLANNEQFF,TGTGCCAGTAAAGGGCTCGGACTAGCGAACAATGAGCAGTTCTTC
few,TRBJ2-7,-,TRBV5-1,CASSLASGAYEQYF,TGCGCCAGCAGCTTGGCCTCAGGGGCCTACGAGCAGTACTTC
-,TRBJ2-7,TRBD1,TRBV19,CASSEGQTYEQYF,TGTGCCAGTAGTGAGGGACAGACCTACGAGCAGTACTTC
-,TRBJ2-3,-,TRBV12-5,CASGLVTPRQYTQYF,TGTGCTAGTGGTTTGGTAACTCCCCGACAATATACGCAGTATTTT
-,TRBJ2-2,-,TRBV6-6,CATAGAGTGELFF,TGTGCCACCGCAGGAGCAGGGACCGGGGAGCTGTTTTTT
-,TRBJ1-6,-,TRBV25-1,CASSDSASYSPLHF,TGTGCCAGCAGTGACAGCGCTTCCTATTCACCCCTCCACTTT
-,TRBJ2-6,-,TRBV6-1,CASSDISESGANVLTF,TGTGCCAGCAGTGACATAAGCGAATCTGGGGCCAACGTCCTGACTTTC
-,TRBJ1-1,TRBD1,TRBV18,CASSAETGENTEAFF,TGTGCCAGCTCAGCCGAGACAGGGGAGAACACTGAAGCTTTCTTT
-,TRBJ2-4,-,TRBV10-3,CAISGREKGDIQYF,TGTGCCATCAGTGGTCGAGAGAAAGGAGACATTCAGTACTTC
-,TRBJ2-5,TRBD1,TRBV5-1,CASSLTGGVETQYF,TGCGCCAGCAGCTTGACAGGGGGCGTCGAGACCCAGTACTTC
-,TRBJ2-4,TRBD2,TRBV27,CASSKLAGGENIQYF,TGTGCCAGCAGTAAACTAGCGGGAGGGGAAAACATTCAGTACTTC
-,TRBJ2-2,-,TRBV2,CASIGGLNTGELFF,TGTGCCAGCATTGGAGGATTGAACACCGGGGAGCTGTTTTTT
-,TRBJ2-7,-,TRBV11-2,CASSPNMYEQYF,TGTGCCAGCAGCCCCAACATGTACGAGCAGTACTTC
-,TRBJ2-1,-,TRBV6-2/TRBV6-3,CASSLFRPTPTGYNEQFF,TGTGCCAGCAGTTTGTTTAGGCCCACCCCCACAGGGTACAATGAGCAGTTCTTC
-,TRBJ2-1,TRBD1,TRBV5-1,CASSLEGGQAIHEQFF,TGCGCCAGCAGCTTGGAAGGAGGACAGGCAATCCATGAGCAGTTCTTC
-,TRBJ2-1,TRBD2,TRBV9,CASSVASGGPQFF,TGTGCCAGCAGCGTAGCTAGCGGGGGGCCACAGTTCTTC
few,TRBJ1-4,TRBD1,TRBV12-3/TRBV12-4,CASSPDRGQLFF,TGTGCCAGCAGTCCGGACAGGGGGCAACTGTTTTTT
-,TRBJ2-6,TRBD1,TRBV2,CASCGTGGPGANVLTF,TGTGCCAGCTGCGGGACAGGGGGGCCCGGGGCCAACGTCCTGACTTTC
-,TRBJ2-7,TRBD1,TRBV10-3,CAISPGTGPYEQYF,TGTGCCATCAGTCCCGGGACAGGTCCCTACGAGCAGTACTTC
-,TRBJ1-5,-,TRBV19,CASSFPGVKNQPQHF,TGTGCCAGTAGTTTTCCGGGGGTAAAAAATCAGCCCCAGCATTTT
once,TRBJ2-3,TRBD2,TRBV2,CASRRTRTDTQYF,TGTGCCAGCAGGCGGACTAGGACAGATACGCAGTATTTT
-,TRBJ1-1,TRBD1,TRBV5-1,CASSLYGQGGEAFF,TGCGCCAGCAGCTTATACGGACAGGGGGGTGAAGCTTTCTTT
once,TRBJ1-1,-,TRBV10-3,CAISTDRMNTEAFF,TGTGCCATCAGTACGGACAGAATGAACACTGAAGCTTTCTTT
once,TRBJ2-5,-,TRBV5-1,CASSSGTGGETQYF,TGCGCCAGCAGCTCTGGGACCGGGGGAGAGACCCAGTACTTC
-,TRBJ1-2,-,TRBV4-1,CASSPGILYGYTF,TGCGCCAGCAGCCCGGGGATCCTCTATGGCTACACCTTC
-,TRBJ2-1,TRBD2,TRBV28,CASSFGLAGANEQFF,TGTGCCAGCAGTTTCGGCCTAGCGGGAGCCAATGAGCAGTTCTTC
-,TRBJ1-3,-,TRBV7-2,CASSLNPQGLSGNTIYF,TGTGCCAGCAGCTTAAATCCTCAGGGTTTAAGTGGAAACACCATATATTTT